The clone carrying this T cell receptor beta chain was counted at least ten times. Its antigen is as yet unknown. With the library built for alpha chains, this beta chain is off target and its frequency is not meaningful. The sample belongs to a study of spatial heterogeneity in lung cancer. About the research overall: Beta-chain sequences were consistently detected more often than alpha-chain sequences. Overall study results and limits: Tumoral mutation counts were tracked by counts of expanded intratumoral alpha and beta TCRs.

TCRdb reprocessed the 5' RACE reads via MiXCR and lists one record per CDR3 protein. The sample consists of fewer than 15,000 distinct CDR3 sequences, around 5.4% of them appearing once. Stated time point: sample taken at primary tumor resection. The sequenced sample was lung tumor tissue, obtained at surgery. The sequence was collected from a female donor with early-stage non-small cell lung cancer.

CDR3 DNA: TGTGCCAGCAGCCGAAGGGGGGTTTGGTTCTTC. Amino acid sequence: CASSRRGVWFF. The V and J genes are TRBV3-1 and TRBJ2-1, with D tentatively TRBD1 or TRBD2 (6 bases each). The V end was cut by 4 bases, the J end by 15 bases, with 13 bases between. The length of the CDR3 is 11 residues. Germline V gene sequence: CDR1 LGHDT, CDR2 YNNKEL (reference sequence).